This TCR beta chain comes out of a study of CD8 T cells in ankylosing spondylitis. Points from the study as a whole: Significant enrichment of disease-linked clones was reported in matched ankylosing spondylitis synovial fluid. Earlier work had already found some motif variants in reactive arthritis synovial fluid and blood.

This clonotype has a count of ten or more. Its specificity is unknown. The germline gives CDR1 MNHNS, CDR2 SASEGT. Trimming cost V 4 bases and J 11 bases, with 17 bases left between them. There are 13 residues in the CDR3. Quantitative barcoded 5'-RACE was used to prepare TCR beta libraries. TCRdb reanalysed the 5' RACE reads using MiXCR and keeps one entry per CDR3 protein. The sample records around 340,000 distinct CDR3 sequences, 14% to 15% being singletons. This receptor was identified in a male donor with ankylosing spondylitis or in good health (not recorded which). The rearrangement uses TRBV6-1 and TRBJ1-1; D perhaps matches TRBD1 (5 bases). Input material: blood, either unsorted or a sorted T cell fraction (not recorded which). The CDR3 loop reads CASSGTTDSSAFF. Written as DNA, the CDR3 is TGTGCCAGCAGTGGAACGACCGACAGTAGCGCTTTCTTT.